Listed below are T cell receptor beta chains from one sample, sequenced in a study of shared clonotypes between healthy human individuals. Only in-frame clones appear in the TCRdb table, and some are missing; sequencing was by immunoSEQ multiplex PCR. The table records over a million clones, about 80% of them present only once. Sequencing was performed on memory CD4+ T cells sorted from blood. The receptors stem from a man between 18 and 29 years old in good health. CDR3s include the opening cysteine and the closing phenylalanine or tryptophan. D genes are given only for firm matches. Size is stated for part of the rows, as once, few or many counts, or as a class when the clone is expanded.

CDR3 length: 14; D gene: NA; V gene: TRBV5-1; clone size: few; J gene: TRBJ1-6; CDR3 protein: CASSLNGDNSPLHF; CDR3 DNA: TGCGCCAGCAGCTTGAACGGGGACAATTCACCCCTCCACTTT
CDR3 length: 16; D gene: NA; V gene: TRBV19; clone size: NA; J gene: TRBJ1-2; CDR3 protein: CASSFLQGKTNYGYTF; CDR3 DNA: TGTGCCAGTAGTTTCCTCCAGGGCAAGACTAACTATGGCTACACCTTC
CDR3 length: 20; D gene: TRBD1; V gene: TRBV6-1; clone size: NA; J gene: TRBJ2-6; CDR3 protein: CASSVPGAGGKSSGANVLTF; CDR3 DNA: TGTGCCAGCAGTGTTCCAGGGGCAGGGGGCAAAAGCTCTGGGGCCAACGTCCTGACTTTC
CDR3 length: 15; D gene: NA; V gene: TRBV18; clone size: NA; J gene: TRBJ1-6; CDR3 protein: CASSPNKGVGSPLHF; CDR3 DNA: TGTGCCAGCTCACCAAACAAGGGAGTAGGATCACCCCTCCACTTT
CDR3 length: 14; D gene: NA; V gene: TRBV5-1; clone size: NA; J gene: TRBJ1-1; CDR3 protein: CASSFLGGNTEAFF; CDR3 DNA: TGCGCCAGCAGCTTTCTTGGGGGGAACACTGAAGCTTTCTTT
CDR3 length: 15; D gene: NA; V gene: TRBV19; clone size: NA; J gene: TRBJ2-7; CDR3 protein: CASSMGGGSGYEQYF; CDR3 DNA: TGTGCCAGTAGTATGGGCGGAGGGTCCGGTTACGAGCAGTACTTC
CDR3 length: 16; D gene: TRBD1; V gene: TRBV19; clone size: NA; J gene: TRBJ2-3; CDR3 protein: CASSYGQGSSADTQYF; CDR3 DNA: TGTGCCAGTAGTTACGGACAGGGTAGTTCAGCGGATACGCAGTATTTT
CDR3 length: 15; D gene: TRBD2; V gene: TRBV9; clone size: NA; J gene: TRBJ2-7; CDR3 protein: CASSVAGLATYEQYF; CDR3 DNA: TGTGCCAGCAGCGTAGCCGGACTAGCCACATACGAGCAGTACTTC
CDR3 length: 16; D gene: TRBD2; V gene: TRBV7-9; clone size: NA; J gene: TRBJ2-5; CDR3 protein: CASSLAGLVSGETQYF; CDR3 DNA: TGTGCCAGCAGCTTAGCGGGACTAGTATCTGGAGAGACCCAGTACTTC
CDR3 length: 14; D gene: NA; V gene: TRBV15; clone size: NA; J gene: TRBJ1-5; CDR3 protein: CATCESTAGQPQHF; CDR3 DNA: TGTGCCACCTGTGAAAGTACAGCAGGCCAGCCCCAGCATTTT
CDR3 length: 12; D gene: NA; V gene: TRBV7-2; clone size: NA; J gene: TRBJ2-7; CDR3 protein: CASSLEFGEQYF; CDR3 DNA: TGTGCCAGCAGCTTAGAATTTGGAGAGCAGTACTTC
CDR3 length: 15; D gene: NA; V gene: TRBV7-8; clone size: NA; J gene: TRBJ2-7; CDR3 protein: CASSPISGAGSVQYF; CDR3 DNA: TGTGCCAGCAGCCCAATCTCGGGGGCCGGATCTGTGCAGTACTTC
CDR3 length: 16; D gene: NA; V gene: TRBV2; clone size: NA; J gene: TRBJ2-7; CDR3 protein: CASSGGTGIGPYEQYF; CDR3 DNA: TGTGCCAGCAGTGGGGGAACAGGAATAGGACCCTACGAGCAGTACTTC
CDR3 length: 11; D gene: NA; V gene: TRBV7-9; clone size: NA; J gene: TRBJ2-5; CDR3 protein: CASSSEETQYF; CDR3 DNA: TGTGCCAGCAGCAGCGAAGAGACCCAGTACTTC
CDR3 length: 13; D gene: TRBD1; V gene: TRBV19; clone size: NA; J gene: TRBJ1-6; CDR3 protein: CASSVQGVSPLHF; CDR3 DNA: TGTGCCAGTAGTGTACAGGGGGTTTCACCCCTCCACTTT
CDR3 length: 15; D gene: NA; V gene: TRBV4-2; clone size: NA; J gene: TRBJ2-1; CDR3 protein: CASSQDGIAGGEQFF; CDR3 DNA: TGTGCCAGCAGCCAAGATGGGATAGCCGGGGGTGAGCAGTTCTTC
CDR3 length: 14; D gene: TRBD2; V gene: TRBV7-9; clone size: NA; J gene: TRBJ2-7; CDR3 protein: CASRLAGGAYEQYF; CDR3 DNA: TGTGCCAGCAGGCTAGCGGGGGGCGCCTACGAGCAGTACTTC
CDR3 length: 12; D gene: NA; V gene: TRBV5-4; clone size: NA; J gene: TRBJ1-1; CDR3 protein: CASTSLNRVAFF; CDR3 DNA: TGTGCCAGCACGAGTTTAAACAGGGTGGCTTTCTTT
CDR3 length: 14; D gene: TRBD1; V gene: TRBV29-1; clone size: NA; J gene: TRBJ2-3; CDR3 protein: CSVSTGSITDTQYF; CDR3 DNA: TGCAGCGTGTCGACAGGGTCTATCACAGATACGCAGTATTTT
CDR3 length: 15; D gene: NA; V gene: TRBV29-1; clone size: NA; J gene: TRBJ1-2; CDR3 protein: CSVEPNTGTNYGYTF; CDR3 DNA: TGCAGCGTTGAACCAAATACAGGGACTAACTATGGCTACACCTTC
CDR3 length: 14; D gene: NA; V gene: TRBV7-9; clone size: NA; J gene: TRBJ2-1; CDR3 protein: CASSPRTPLNEQFF; CDR3 DNA: TGTGCCAGCAGCCCCAGGACTCCACTCAATGAGCAGTTCTTC
CDR3 length: 12; D gene: NA; V gene: TRBV29-1; clone size: many; J gene: TRBJ2-5; CDR3 protein: CSVRTQQETQYF; CDR3 DNA: TGCAGCGTGCGGACACAGCAAGAGACCCAGTACTTC
CDR3 length: 14; D gene: TRBD1; V gene: TRBV10-1; clone size: NA; J gene: TRBJ1-1; CDR3 protein: CASRPGGANTEAFF; CDR3 DNA: TGCGCCAGCAGGCCAGGGGGAGCGAACACTGAAGCTTTCTTT
CDR3 length: 13; D gene: TRBD1; V gene: TRBV5-4; clone size: many; J gene: TRBJ2-7; CDR3 protein: CASSPGQQYEQYF; CDR3 DNA: TGTGCCAGCAGCCCGGGACAGCAATACGAGCAGTACTTC
CDR3 length: 17; D gene: TRBD1; V gene: TRBV10-3; clone size: few; J gene: TRBJ1-4; CDR3 protein: CAISGQGAGATNEKLFF; CDR3 DNA: TGTGCCATCAGTGGACAGGGGGCCGGAGCAACTAATGAAAAACTGTTTTTT
CDR3 length: 16; D gene: NA; V gene: TRBV25-1; clone size: NA; J gene: TRBJ1-6; CDR3 protein: CASSEEGHSYNSPLHF; CDR3 DNA: TGTGCCAGCAGTGAAGAGGGGCACTCCTATAATTCACCCCTCCACTTT
CDR3 length: 15; D gene: TRBD1; V gene: TRBV9; clone size: NA; J gene: TRBJ2-5; CDR3 protein: CASSVQDRGQETQYF; CDR3 DNA: TGTGCCAGCAGCGTACAGGACAGGGGGCAAGAGACCCAGTACTTC
CDR3 length: 14; D gene: TRBD1; V gene: TRBV4-1; clone size: few; J gene: TRBJ1-5; CDR3 protein: CASSQQTGAQPQHF; CDR3 DNA: TGCGCCAGCAGCCAACAAACAGGGGCTCAGCCCCAGCATTTT
CDR3 length: 15; D gene: NA; V gene: TRBV4-1; clone size: NA; J gene: TRBJ1-3; CDR3 protein: CASSQAPGTGNTIYF; CDR3 DNA: TGCGCCAGCAGCCAAGCCCCGGGAACGGGAAACACCATATATTTT
CDR3 length: 14; D gene: NA; V gene: TRBV19; clone size: NA; J gene: TRBJ2-1; CDR3 protein: CASSGGFAELKQFF; CDR3 DNA: TGTGCCAGTAGTGGAGGGTTCGCGGAATTAAAGCAGTTCTTC